A single sample is the source of the 20 T cell receptor beta chains below, sequenced in a study of shared clonotypes between healthy human individuals. Generated by immunoSEQ multiplex PCR, the TCRdb table keeps only in-frame clones and is missing some. The table shows around 690,000 clones, with 90% occurring only once. Material: memory CD8+ T cells from PBMCs. Specified subset: CD45RO+ cells pooled with CCR7-negative TemRA cells. The receptor source for this set is a man aged 18 to 30 in good health. Some clones in this sample may be carry-over from other donors' samples.

The chain links TRBV7-9 to TRBJ2-5, with D tentatively TRBD2 (7 bases). Germline CDR1 is SEHNR and CDR2 is FQNEAQ (reference sequence). Trimming stripped 3 bases from V and 5 bases from J, with 19 bases between. The CDR3 sequence is 16 residues long. The CDR3 DNA is TGTGCCAGCAGCTTGCGCCTAGCGGAGAGGGGGGAGACCCAGTACTTC. It translates to CASSLRLAERGETQYF.

The V gene is TRBV4-2, the J gene TRBJ1-1; D not resolved. V was pared by 1 base and J by 1 base, with 10 bases between. Germline V lookup: CDR1 LGHNA, CDR2 YNFKEQ. The CDR3 spans 15 residues. The CDR3 DNA sequence: TGTGCCAGCAGCCAAGGCCCGGGAGGGAACACTGAAGCTTTCTTT. This sequence encodes CASSQGPGGNTEAFF.

The chain combines TRBV2 with TRBJ2-7; possibly TRBD1 for D (6 bases). This CDR3 is built from 16 residues. CDR1 is SNHLY and CDR2 is FYNNEI in the germline V gene. V was trimmed by 4 bases and J by 2 bases, leaving 18 bases between them. In nucleotides, the CDR3 is TGTGCCAGCAGTGCAACCGGGACAACTTTACCCTACGAGCAGTACTTC. Translation gives CASSATGTTLPYEQYF.

The chain carries TRBV19 and TRBJ2-3, with D maybe TRBD2 (5 bases). Germline values: CDR1 LNHDA, CDR2 SQIVND (reference sequence). V was shortened by 3 bases and J by 5 bases, with 15 bases between the two germline ends. The CDR3 spans 15 residues. This CDR3 reads CASSISVASLDTQYF. In DNA form, the CDR3 reads TGTGCCAGTAGTATCTCTGTAGCTAGCTTAGATACGCAGTATTTT.

V is TRBV19 and J is TRBJ2-7; 10 nucleotides agree with TRBD2. The CDR3 spans 15 residues. V was pared by 1 base and J by 0 bases, with 0 bases of the junction left unmatched. Germline V lookup: CDR1 LNHDA, CDR2 SQIVND (reference sequence). Here the CDR3 DNA reads TGTGCCAGTAGTATAGGACTAGCGGGCTCCTACGAGCAGTACTTC. It encodes CASSIGLAGSYEQYF.

The chain combines TRBV4-1 with TRBJ2-7, with a tentative D call TRBD2 (6 bases). Germline loops: CDR1 MGHRA, CDR2 YSYEKL. The CDR3 sequence is 15 residues long. Trimming removed 3 bases from V and 2 bases from J, with 14 bases in between. For the CDR3, the DNA is TGCGCCAGCAGCCACGCGGCCAGACTAGCCTACGAGCAGTACTTC. The encoded protein is CASSHAARLAYEQYF.

The rearrangement links TRBV7-9 to TRBJ1-1; 9 nucleotides match TRBD1. V shed 5 bases and J 1 base; nucleotides not matched to a gene: 5. Per the germline V gene, CDR1 is SEHNR and CDR2 is FQNEAQ (reference sequence). The length of the CDR3 is 15 residues. CDR3 in amino acids: CASSLGGQGNTEAFF. CDR3 bases: TGTGCCAGCAGCCTCGGGGGACAGGGGAACACTGAAGCTTTCTTT.

Notes on this clone: The same CDR3 is also encoded by other DNA sequences in this sample. The chain couples TRBV10-3 to TRBJ1-1; D remains ambiguous. Germline assignment: CDR1 ENHRY and CDR2 SYGVKD. The CDR3 contains 14 residues. The V gene lost 0 bases and the J gene lost 1 base, with 6 bases spanning the gap. The CDR3 coding sequence is TGTGCCATCAGTGAGTCGTTGGGGAACACTGAAGCTTTCTTT. Residues: CAISESLGNTEAFF.

The chain uses TRBV11-2 and TRBJ2-7; 8 bases fit TRBD1. This CDR3 has 15 residues. V trimming: 0 bases; J trimming: 5 bases; junction bases outside the gene matches: 6. Germline CDR1 SGHAT, CDR2 FQNNGV. CDR3 amino acids: CASSLDRGTGHEQYF. The DNA of the CDR3 is TGTGCCAGCAGCTTAGATCGGGGGACAGGCCACGAGCAGTACTTC.

The chain couples TRBV21-1 to TRBJ2-4; TRBD2 reflects the table's D call only, with no check against the DNA. TRBV21-1 is shown as a pseudogene. This CDR3 is 23 amino acids long. The CDR3 sequence: CASSSRPLGTSGPPILAKNIQYF. Here the CDR3 DNA reads TGTGCCAGCAGCTCGCGACCTCTCGGAACTAGCGGGCCTCCTATACTAGCCAAAAACATTCAGTACTTC.

The chain carries TRBV10-2 and TRBJ2-7, with D unclear. The CDR3 is 12 amino acids. V dropped 3 bases and J dropped 3 bases, with 6 bases sitting between them. Germline lookup yields CDR1 WSHSY and CDR2 SAAADI. CDR3 DNA: TGCGCCAGCAGTGAAGGTAACTACGAGCAGTACTTC. This codes for CASSEGNYEQYF.

The rearrangement links TRBV5-6 to TRBJ2-5; D possibly corresponds to TRBD1 (5 bases). This CDR3 region has 16 residues. The germline gives CDR1 SGHDT, CDR2 YYEEEE. With 1 base removed from V and 5 bases from J, the gap between germline ends came to 18 bases. This CDR3 reads CASSLFSGFMKETQYF. CDR3 bases: TGTGCCAGCAGCTTGTTCTCAGGGTTCATGAAGGAGACCCAGTACTTC.

V is TRBV27 and J is TRBJ2-2, with D uncertain. Trimming removed 4 bases at V and 6 bases at J, with 15 bases between. Germline values: CDR1 MNHEY, CDR2 SMNVEV (reference sequence). This CDR3 contains 15 residues. The CDR3 coding sequence is TGTGCCAGCAGTTCTGAGCAGGCAGGCCCCGGGGAGCTGTTTTTT. Translated, it gives CASSSEQAGPGELFF.

The V call is TRBV27, the J call TRBJ2-1; 8 bases line up with TRBD2. Per the germline V gene, CDR1 is MNHEY and CDR2 is SMNVEV (reference sequence). CDR3 size: 17 residues. After removal of 5 bases from V and 2 bases from J, the junction contained 11 bases not matched to a gene. The CDR3 region is CASSPMILAGTYNEQFF. CDR3 bases: TGTGCCAGCAGTCCAATGATTTTAGCGGGAACCTACAATGAGCAGTTCTTC.

This clone occurred once. The DNA of the CDR3 is TGTGCCAGCAGCCCAAGGGACAGAGGGCAGTTCTTC. It specifies CASSPRDRGQFF. V gene TRBV7-2 combines with J gene TRBJ2-1, with 7 positions matching TRBD1. The CDR3 loop spans 12 amino acids. Looked up from germline, CDR1 is SGHTA and CDR2 is FQGNSA. J gave up 12 bases and V 5 bases, and 7 bases lay outside the gene matches.

CDR3 sequence (DNA): TGCGCCAGCAGTCCGCGGAGGGTGGACACCGGGGAGCTGTTTTTT. This translates into CASSPRRVDTGELFF. The chain has TRBV23-1 and TRBJ2-2; a possible D gene is TRBD2 (6 bases). TRBV23-1 is placed among ORFs of uncertain function. Between the trimmed V and J ends, which lost 4 bases and 3 bases, there was a span of 12 bases. The CDR3 sequence is 15 residues long.

The table lists this clone with a few counts. The V and J genes are TRBV14 and TRBJ2-1; the D is unclear. Germline CDR1 is SGHDN and CDR2 is FVKESK. The ends were cut back, 4 bases at V and 2 bases at J, with 6 bases in the middle. The CDR3 consists of 13 residues. This CDR3 reads CASSPGPYNEQFF. The CDR3 nucleotides read TGTGCCAGCAGCCCCGGACCCTACAATGAGCAGTTCTTC.

This rearrangement joins TRBV7-3 to TRBJ2-7, with 11 positions matching TRBD2. V trimming: 5 bases; J trimming: 4 bases; junction bases outside the gene matches: 4. From germline, CDR1 is SGHTA and CDR2 FQGTGA. This CDR3 contains 14 residues. This CDR3 reads CASSPVAGGYEQYF. The CDR3 nucleotides read TGTGCCAGCAGCCCTGTAGCGGGGGGGTACGAGCAGTACTTC.

This chain connects TRBV5-8 to TRBJ1-1; no definite D call. V was trimmed by 0 bases and J by 3 bases, leaving 15 bases between them. The germline V gene encodes CDR1 SGHTS and CDR2 YDEGEE. The CDR3 is 16 residues long. The CDR3 DNA is TGTGCCAGCAGCTTGGTATCTCAGTTAAGGGACACTGAAGCTTTCTTT. Its translation is CASSLVSQLRDTEAFF.

The chain links TRBV5-1 to TRBJ2-1, with 10 bases identical to TRBD1. The trim removed 0 bases at V and 3 bases at J, leaving 3 bases unmatched. The CDR3 has 16 residues. CDR1 and CDR2 (germline): SGHRS, YFSETQ. CDR3 coding DNA: TGCGCCAGCAGCTTGGGGGGACAGGGGCGCTACAATGAGCAGTTCTTC. It is translated as CASSLGGQGRYNEQFF.